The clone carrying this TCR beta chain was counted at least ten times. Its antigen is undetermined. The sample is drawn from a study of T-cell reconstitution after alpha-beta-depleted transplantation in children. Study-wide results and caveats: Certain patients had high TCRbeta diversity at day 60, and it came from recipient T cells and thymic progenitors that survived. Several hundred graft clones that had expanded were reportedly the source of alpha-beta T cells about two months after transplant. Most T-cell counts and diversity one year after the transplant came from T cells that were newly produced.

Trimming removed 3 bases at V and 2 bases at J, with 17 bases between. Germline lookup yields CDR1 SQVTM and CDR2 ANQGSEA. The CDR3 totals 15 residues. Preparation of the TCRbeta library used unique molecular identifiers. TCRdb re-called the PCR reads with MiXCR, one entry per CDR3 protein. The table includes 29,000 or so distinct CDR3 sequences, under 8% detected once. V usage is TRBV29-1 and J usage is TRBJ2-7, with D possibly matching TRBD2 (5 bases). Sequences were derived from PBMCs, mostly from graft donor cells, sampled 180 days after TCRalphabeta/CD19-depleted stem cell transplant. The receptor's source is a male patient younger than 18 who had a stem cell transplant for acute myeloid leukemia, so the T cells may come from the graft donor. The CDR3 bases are TGCAGCGTTGACCTCCGGGAAGCGTTTCCCTACGAGCAGTACTTC. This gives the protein CSVDLREAFPYEQYF.